Judged by abundance, the clone carrying this T cell receptor (beta chain) is medium-sized. TCRdb itself ran the RT-PCR reads through MiXCR, one entry per CDR3 protein. This sample has about 1,700 distinct CDR3 sequences, with around 3.8% found just once. V lost 5 bases and J 7 bases, leaving 14 bases between the germline ends. Germline V lookup: CDR1 MNHEY, CDR2 SVGEGT. The CDR3 runs to 13 residues. The data belong to a study of patients and donors after allogeneic stem cell transplantation. This chain links TRBV6-2 or TRBV6-3 with TRBJ2-5, with D maybe TRBD2 (6 bases). This clonotype was obtained from a human donor who was either an allogeneic HSCT recipient or a stem cell or donor lymphocyte infusion donor (not recorded which). It is not recorded whose cells these are; they may come from a transplant donor. The sequencing sample was made of blood, either unsorted or a sorted T cell fraction (not recorded which). The CDR3 nucleotides read TGTGCCAGCAGTCCGGACTACGTAGGGACCCAGTACTTC. This codes for CASSPDYVGTQYF.